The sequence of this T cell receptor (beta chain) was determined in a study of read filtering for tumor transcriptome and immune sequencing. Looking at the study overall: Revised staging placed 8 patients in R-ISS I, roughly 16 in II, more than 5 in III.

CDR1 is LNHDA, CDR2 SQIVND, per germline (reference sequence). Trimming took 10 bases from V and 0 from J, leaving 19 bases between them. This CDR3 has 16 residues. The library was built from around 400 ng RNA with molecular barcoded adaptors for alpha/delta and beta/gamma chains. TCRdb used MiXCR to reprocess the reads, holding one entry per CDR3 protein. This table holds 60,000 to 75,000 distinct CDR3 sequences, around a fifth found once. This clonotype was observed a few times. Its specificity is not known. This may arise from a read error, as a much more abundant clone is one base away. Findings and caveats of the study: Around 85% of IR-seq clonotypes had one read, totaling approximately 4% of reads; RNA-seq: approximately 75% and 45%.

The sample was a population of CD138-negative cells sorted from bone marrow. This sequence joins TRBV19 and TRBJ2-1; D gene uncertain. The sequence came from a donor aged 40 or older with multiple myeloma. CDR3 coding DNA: TGTGCCATTAAACTCCGAACCTCGAGCTCCTACAATGAGCAGTTCTTC. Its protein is CAIKLRTSSSYNEQFF.